This passage covers 23 T cell receptor beta chains from one sample sequenced in a study of blood T cell repertoires in COVID-19. Assay used: immunoSEQ multiplex PCR; TCRdb lists only in-frame clones, some missing. The sample lists over 150,000 clones; roughly 85% were seen once. What was sequenced was peripheral blood. The receptor set was obtained from a woman in her 70s with acute or convalescent COVID-19.

Only a few counts were recorded for this clone. This rearrangement joins TRBV11-3 to TRBJ2-1, with D possibly being TRBD2 (6 bases). Trimming removed 5 bases at V and 7 bases at J, with 12 bases between. The CDR3 sequence is 13 residues long. Germline values: CDR1 SGHNT, CDR2 YENEEA. The CDR3 region has the DNA TGTGCCAGCAGCCCGGGACTTTCAAATGAGCAGTTCTTC. Encoded protein: CASSPGLSNEQFF.

The chain combines TRBV19 with TRBJ1-4, with D uncertain. The CDR3 is 15 amino acids. The germline V and J ends were trimmed by 3 bases and 8 bases, with 16 bases remaining between them. CDR1 is LNHDA, CDR2 SQIVND, per germline (reference sequence). CDR3 residues: CASSIHEGTREKLFF. The CDR3 region has the DNA TGTGCCAGTAGTATCCACGAGGGAACAAGGGAAAAACTGTTTTTT.

V is TRBV14 and J is TRBJ1-4; no definite D call. CDR3 size: 20 residues. CDR1 SGHDN and CDR2 FVKESK come from the germline V gene. The ends were cut back, 1 base at V and 0 bases at J, with 21 bases in the middle. The CDR3 DNA reads as TGTGCCAGCAGCCAAGTATATTTCGGGTTGGGAGCTGCAACTAATGAAAAACTGTTTTTT. Amino acids: CASSQVYFGLGAATNEKLFF.

V gene TRBV6-1 combines with J gene TRBJ2-7, with D maybe TRBD1 (5 bases). This CDR3 contains 14 residues. Trimming shortened V by 3 bases and J by 2 bases, and 11 bases separated the two germline ends. CDR1 and CDR2 from the germline V gene are MNHNS and SASEGT. The chain's CDR3 is CASSDRADTYEQYF. The CDR3 coding sequence is TGTGCCAGCAGTGACAGGGCCGACACCTACGAGCAGTACTTC.

This chain joins TRBV7-2 and TRBJ1-2, with D maybe TRBD1 (5 bases). The CDR3 has 15 residues. Looked up from germline, CDR1 is SGHTA and CDR2 is FQGNSA. V was pared by 5 bases and J by 4 bases, with 17 bases between. CDR3: CASSPRRQLPYGYTF. The CDR3, as DNA: TGTGCCAGCAGCCCGAGGCGACAGCTCCCCTATGGCTACACCTTC.

The chain links TRBV18 to TRBJ2-7; a weak D match, TRBD2 (6 bases). Germline V gene lookup returns CDR1 KGHSH and CDR2 LQKENI. The length of the CDR3 is 13 residues. Trimming took off 3 bases at V and 5 bases at J, with 11 bases between the two ends. CDR3 amino acids: CASSPTSTNEQYF. The CDR3 coding sequence is TGTGCCAGCTCACCTACTAGCACAAACGAGCAGTACTTC.

The V and J genes are TRBV2 and TRBJ2-7, with D possibly being TRBD1 (5 bases). The germline V gene encodes CDR1 SNHLY and CDR2 FYNNEI. This CDR3 has 15 amino acids. Trimming shortened V by 6 bases and J by 3 bases, and 18 bases separated the two germline ends. Here the CDR3 reads CASSRPKTDYYEQYF. CDR3 coding DNA: TGTGCCAGCAGCAGACCAAAGACAGATTACTACGAGCAGTACTTC.

V gene TRBV6-6 combines with J gene TRBJ2-7, with D hard to call. Germline V lookup: CDR1 MNHNY, CDR2 SVGAGI (reference sequence). V lost 6 bases, J lost 6 bases, and 15 bases lay in between. This CDR3 is 13 amino acids long. CDR3 sequence (DNA): TGTGCCAGCAGCTCCCGCCTTTCGGGCGAGCAGTACTTC. Translating gives CASSSRLSGEQYF.

V and J are TRBV18 and TRBJ1-3, with TRBD1 identical over 10 bases. The CDR3 contains 15 residues. Germline values: CDR1 KGHSH, CDR2 LQKENI. With 4 bases clipped from V and 3 bases from J, the junction kept 3 bases outside the gene matches. The CDR3 DNA reads as TGTGCCAGCTCACTGGGACAGGGGTATGGAAACACCATATATTTT. Protein product: CASSLGQGYGNTIYF.

The chain has TRBV7-8 and TRBJ2-3, with 10 bases fitting TRBD2. The CDR3 runs 17 residues. In germline, CDR1 is SGHVS, CDR2 FQNEAQ. The trim removed 1 base at V and 1 base at J, leaving 5 bases unmatched. This CDR3 reads CASSLGTSGTRTDTQYF. The DNA of the CDR3 is TGTGCCAGCAGCTTAGGCACTAGCGGGACCCGCACAGATACGCAGTATTTT.

The genes are TRBV5-1 and TRBJ2-7; 9 nucleotides align to TRBD2. The CDR3 totals 15 residues. V lost 0 bases, J lost 2 bases, and 3 bases stayed unmatched. Germline CDR1 and CDR2: SGHRS and YFSETQ. The CDR3 region is CASSLGAGGTYEQYF. The CDR3 coding sequence is TGCGCCAGCAGCTTGGGAGCGGGAGGAACCTACGAGCAGTACTTC. Full variable domain (remainder filled in from reference TRBV5-1 and TRBJ2-7): KAGVTQTPRYLIKTRGQQVTLSCSPISGHRSVSWYQQTPGQGLQFLFEYFSETQRNKGNFPGRFSGRQFSNSRSEMNVSTLELGDSALYLCASSLGAGGTYEQYFGPGTRLTVT.

The V gene is TRBV6-5, the J gene TRBJ2-7, with D unresolved. Germline V gene lookup returns CDR1 MNHEY and CDR2 SVGAGI. CDR3 length: 12 amino acids. Trimming took off 7 bases at V and 3 bases at J, with 10 bases between the two ends. CDR3 coding DNA: TGTGCCAGCACCCCGGTTCTCTACGAGCAGTACTTC. The encoded protein is CASTPVLYEQYF.

The rearrangement joins TRBV7-3 to TRBJ2-1; D perhaps matches TRBD2 (5 bases). In germline, CDR1 is SGHTA, CDR2 FQGTGA. CDR3 length equals 13 residues. The V end lost 2 bases, the J end lost 8 bases, and 10 bases lay between the germline ends. CDR3 coding DNA: TGTGCCAGCAGCTTAGATGGAGGAGATGAGCAGTTCTTC. Protein product: CASSLDGGDEQFF.

This chain joins TRBV5-1 and TRBJ1-2; 7 positions match TRBD1. Germline V gene data show CDR1 as SGHRS and CDR2 as YFSETQ. V gave up 6 bases and J gave up 7 bases; unmatched junction bases: 9. CDR3 size: 13 residues. Here the CDR3 reads CASKIDRAGGYTF. The CDR3 bases are TGCGCCAGCAAAATAGACAGGGCTGGTGGCTACACCTTC.

This chain uses TRBV9 with TRBJ2-7; no clear D. Germline CDR1 and CDR2: SGDLS and YYNGEE. The CDR3 is 13 amino acids. V was shortened by 3 bases and J by 2 bases, with 9 bases between the two germline ends. DNA of the CDR3: TGTGCCAGCAGCGCCGCTGGCCCCTACGAGCAGTACTTC. The encoded protein is CASSAAGPYEQYF.

The genes are TRBV4-1 and TRBJ1-1; D may be TRBD1 (5 bases). From germline, CDR1 is MGHRA and CDR2 YSYEKL. There are 17 residues in the CDR3. V gave up 0 bases and J gave up 0 bases, with 14 bases separating them. The chain's CDR3 is CASSQEFDSMVNTEAFF. The CDR3 nucleotides read TGCGCCAGCAGCCAAGAATTCGACAGTATGGTGAACACTGAAGCTTTCTTT.

This chain joins TRBV27 and TRBJ2-1, with 7 bases that match TRBD2. The CDR3 covers 13 residues. From germline, CDR1 is MNHEY and CDR2 SMNVEV (reference sequence). V trimming: 6 bases; J trimming: 6 bases; junction bases outside the gene matches: 5. This CDR3 is CASRASGRNEQFF. The CDR3 DNA reads as TGTGCCAGCAGGGCTAGCGGCCGCAATGAGCAGTTCTTC.

This sequence joins TRBV2 and TRBJ1-1, with D possibly TRBD1 on 6 matching bases. Germline CDR1 and CDR2: SNHLY and FYNNEI. Trimming left V 7 bases short and J 6 bases short, with 18 bases between. The CDR3 consists of 14 residues. In nucleotides, the CDR3 is TGTGCCAGCACCCCAGGGGTGGGTTTCCCTGAAGCTTTCTTT. This sequence encodes CASTPGVGFPEAFF.

This rearrangement joins TRBV7-9 to TRBJ2-1, with TRBD2 identical over 8 bases. This CDR3 comprises 15 residues. Germline V CDR1 and CDR2: SEHNR, FQNEAQ (reference sequence). Trimming cost V 5 bases and J 7 bases; bases outside gene matches: 10. CDR3 loop: CASSEPGLGGNEQFF. CDR3 in DNA: TGTGCCAGCAGCGAACCGGGACTAGGGGGGAATGAGCAGTTCTTC.

The chain's CDR3 is CASSQSGQGREKLFF. The CDR3 coding sequence is TGTGCCAGCAGCCAGTCCGGACAGGGTAGGGAAAAACTGTTTTTT. The V call is TRBV3-1 (or the pseudogene TRBV3-2), the J call TRBJ1-4; 8 bases match TRBD1. Unmatched junction bases numbered 8, after V lost 3 bases and J lost 8 bases. Germline V CDR1 and CDR2: LGHDT, YNNKEL (reference sequence). This CDR3 spans 15 amino acids.

The chain carries TRBV19 and TRBJ1-5; D gene uncertain. The ends were cut back, 4 bases at V and 3 bases at J, with 13 bases in the middle. CDR3 size: 15 residues. Germline V gene sequence: CDR1 LNHDA, CDR2 SQIVND (reference sequence). The CDR3 protein is CASSTADGDNQPQHF. The DNA for the CDR3 is TGTGCCAGTAGTACCGCGGACGGGGACAATCAGCCCCAGCATTTT.

This chain uses TRBV10-3 with TRBJ1-6; tentatively, D is TRBD1 (6 bases). Trimming left V 10 bases short and J 2 bases short, with 18 bases between. Germline CDR1 and CDR2: ENHRY and SYGVKD. The CDR3 loop spans 16 amino acids. The CDR3 DNA follows: TGTGCCACCCATCTAGGGGGGGGTACCTATAATTCACCCCTCCACTTT. As protein: CATHLGGGTYNSPLHF.

V usage is TRBV6-6 and J usage is TRBJ1-2; 11 nucleotides agree with TRBD1. The CDR3 totals 16 residues. Unmatched junction bases numbered 14, after V lost 6 bases and J lost 8 bases. From germline, CDR1 is MNHNY and CDR2 SVGAGI (reference sequence). The CDR3 DNA is TGTGCCAGCAGCCCCGGGACAGGGGGGGCCGAGAGCGGCTACACCTTC. Translated: CASSPGTGGAESGYTF.